Each of the 3 T cell receptor beta chains below was sequenced from the same sample in a study of CD8 T cells in Susac syndrome. A quantity of roughly 0.5 to 1 ug RNA underwent reverse transcription using random hexamers. TCRdb reanalysed the immunoSEQ multiplex PCR reads using MiXCR and keeps one entry per CDR3 protein. The table has more than 250,000 distinct CDR3 sequences, around 92% seen once. Material for sequencing was CD4+ T cells from PBMCs. All receptors derive from a human donor with multiple sclerosis.

The rearrangement uses TRBV19 and TRBJ1-4; D is ambiguous. The CDR3 runs 13 residues. CDR1 and CDR2 (germline): LNHDA, SQIVND (reference sequence). The V end was cut by 6 bases, the J end by 8 bases, with 13 bases between. The CDR3 spells CASSLNQIEKLFF. The CDR3 DNA reads TGTGCCAGTAGCCTAAATCAAATCGAAAAACTGTTTTTT.

The V gene is TRBV2, the J gene TRBJ1-2, with D possibly being TRBD1 (5 bases). There are 14 residues in the CDR3. V was pared by 7 bases and J by 5 bases, with 17 bases between. From germline, CDR1 is SNHLY and CDR2 FYNNEI. CDR3 loop: CASKEGLREYGYTF. CDR3 nucleotide sequence: TGTGCCAGCAAGGAGGGACTCCGGGAGTATGGCTACACCTTC.

The CDR3 loop reads CASSFGQGTGTDTQYF. Here the CDR3 DNA reads TGTGCCAGCAGCTTCGGACAGGGTACAGGTACAGATACGCAGTATTTT. The gene calls are TRBV5-8 and TRBJ2-3, with 8 nucleotides matching TRBD1. After removal of 2 bases from V and 3 bases from J, the junction contained 8 bases not matched to a gene. The CDR3 has 16 amino acids. Per germline, CDR1 SGHTS and CDR2 YDEGEE. Full variable domain (outside the CDR3, taken from reference TRBV5-8 and TRBJ2-3): EAGVTQSPTHLIKTRGQQATLRCSPISGHTSVYWYQQALGLGLQFLLWYDEGEERNRGNFPPRFSGRQFPNYSSELNVNALELEDSALYLCASSFGQGTGTDTQYFGPGTRLTVL.